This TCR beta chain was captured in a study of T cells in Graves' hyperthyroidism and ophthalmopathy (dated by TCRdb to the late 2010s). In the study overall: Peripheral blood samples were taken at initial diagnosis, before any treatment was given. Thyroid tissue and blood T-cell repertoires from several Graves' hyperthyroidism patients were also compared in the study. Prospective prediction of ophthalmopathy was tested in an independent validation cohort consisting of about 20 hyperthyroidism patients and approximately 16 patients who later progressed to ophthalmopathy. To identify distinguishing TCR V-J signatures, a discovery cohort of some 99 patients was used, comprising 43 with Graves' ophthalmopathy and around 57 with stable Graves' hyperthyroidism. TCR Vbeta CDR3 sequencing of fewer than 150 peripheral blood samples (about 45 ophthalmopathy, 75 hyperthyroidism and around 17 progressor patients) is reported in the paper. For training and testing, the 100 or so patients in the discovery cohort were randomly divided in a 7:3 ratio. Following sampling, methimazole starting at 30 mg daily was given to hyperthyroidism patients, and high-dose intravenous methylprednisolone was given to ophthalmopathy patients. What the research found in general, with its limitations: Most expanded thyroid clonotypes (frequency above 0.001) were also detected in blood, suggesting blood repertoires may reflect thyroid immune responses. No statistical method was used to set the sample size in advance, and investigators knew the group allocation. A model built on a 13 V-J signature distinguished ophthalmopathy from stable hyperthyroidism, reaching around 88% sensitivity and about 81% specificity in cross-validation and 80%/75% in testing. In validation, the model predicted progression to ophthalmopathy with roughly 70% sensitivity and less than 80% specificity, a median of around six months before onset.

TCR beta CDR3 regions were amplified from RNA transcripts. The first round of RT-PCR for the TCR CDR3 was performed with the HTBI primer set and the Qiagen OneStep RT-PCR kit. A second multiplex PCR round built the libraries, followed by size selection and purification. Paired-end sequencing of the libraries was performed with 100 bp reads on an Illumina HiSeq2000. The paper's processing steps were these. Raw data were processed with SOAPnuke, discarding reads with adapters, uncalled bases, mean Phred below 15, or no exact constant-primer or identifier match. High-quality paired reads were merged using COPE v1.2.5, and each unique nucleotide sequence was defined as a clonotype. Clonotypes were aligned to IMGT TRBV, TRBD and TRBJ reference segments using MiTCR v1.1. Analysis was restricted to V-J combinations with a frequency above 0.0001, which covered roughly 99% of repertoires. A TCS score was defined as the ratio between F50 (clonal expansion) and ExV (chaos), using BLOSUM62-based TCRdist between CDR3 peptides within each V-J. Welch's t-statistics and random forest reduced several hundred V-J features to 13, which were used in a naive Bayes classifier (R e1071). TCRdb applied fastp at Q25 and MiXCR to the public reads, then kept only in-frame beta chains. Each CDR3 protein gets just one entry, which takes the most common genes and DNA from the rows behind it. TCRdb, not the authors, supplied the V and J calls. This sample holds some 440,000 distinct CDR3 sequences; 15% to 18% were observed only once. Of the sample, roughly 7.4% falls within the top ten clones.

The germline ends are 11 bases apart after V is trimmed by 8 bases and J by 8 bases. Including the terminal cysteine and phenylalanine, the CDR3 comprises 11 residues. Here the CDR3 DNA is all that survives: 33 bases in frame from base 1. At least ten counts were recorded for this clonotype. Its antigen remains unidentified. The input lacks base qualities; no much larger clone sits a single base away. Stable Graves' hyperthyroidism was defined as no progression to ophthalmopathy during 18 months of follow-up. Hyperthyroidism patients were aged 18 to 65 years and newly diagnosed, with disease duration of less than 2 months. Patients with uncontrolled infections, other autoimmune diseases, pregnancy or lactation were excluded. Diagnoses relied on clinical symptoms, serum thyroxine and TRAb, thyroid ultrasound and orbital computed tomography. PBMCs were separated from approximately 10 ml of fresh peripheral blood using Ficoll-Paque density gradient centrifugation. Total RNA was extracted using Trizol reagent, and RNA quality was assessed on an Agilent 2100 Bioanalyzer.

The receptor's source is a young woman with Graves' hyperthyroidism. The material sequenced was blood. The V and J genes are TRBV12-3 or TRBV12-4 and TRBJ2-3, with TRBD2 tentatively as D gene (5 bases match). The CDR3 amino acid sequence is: CASGYEGTQYF. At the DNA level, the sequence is TGTGCCAGCGGCTACGAGGGTACGCAGTATTTT.